The 14 T cell receptor beta chains reported below all come from one sample, sequenced in a study of T cells in localized non-small cell lung cancer. Here immunoSEQ multiplex PCR was the method, and the copy in TCRdb shows in-frame clones only, minus some. The sample includes approximately 43,000 clones, 85% to 90% seen only once; the top ten take 2% to 3%. The specimen was peripheral blood, collected before any cancer treatment. Source of these receptors: a female donor over 55 with stage I squamous cell lung carcinoma.

The J gene is TRBJ1-5, the V gene TRBV4-1, with D possibly matching TRBD1 (6 bases). Germline V gives CDR1 MGHRA, CDR2 YSYEKL. The CDR3 contains 14 residues. V was clipped by 6 bases and J by 3 bases, with 12 bases between them. The CDR3, as DNA: TGCGCCAGCAGTCCAGGGGAACCCAATCAGCCCCAGCATTTT. Protein product: CASSPGEPNQPQHF.

This chain uses TRBV7-3 with TRBJ2-5, with D possibly TRBD1 on 6 matching bases. Germline-derived CDR1 and CDR2 are SGHTA and FQGTGA. The V end was cut by 4 bases, the J end by 2 bases, with 8 bases between. CDR3 length: 13 amino acids. The CDR3 here is CASSSGQQETQYF. CDR3 nucleotides: TGTGCCAGCAGCTCCGGACAGCAAGAGACCCAGTACTTC.

The chain combines TRBV5-6 with TRBJ1-6, with 7 nucleotides matching TRBD1. The CDR3 is 17 amino acids. Unmatched junction bases numbered 8, after V lost 4 bases and J lost 1 base. Germline values: CDR1 SGHDT, CDR2 YYEEEE. Written as DNA, the CDR3 is TGTGCCAGCAGCCCTTGGGAGGGGGCGTCCTATAATTCACCCCTCCACTTT. Translating gives CASSPWEGASYNSPLHF. The whole variable domain, remainder taken from reference TRBV5-6 and TRBJ1-6, is DAGVTQSPTHLIKTRGQQVTLRCSPKSGHDTVSWYQQALGQGPQFIFQYYEEEERQRGNFPDRFSGHQFPNYSSELNVNALLLGDSALYLCASSPWEGASYNSPLHFGNGTRLTVT.

V is TRBV27 and J is TRBJ2-5, with TRBD1 matching over 12 bases. With 5 bases clipped from V and 5 bases from J, the junction kept 15 bases outside the gene matches. The length of the CDR3 is 18 residues. CDR1 and CDR2 (germline): MNHEY, SMNVEV (reference sequence). CDR3 DNA sequence: TGTGCCAGCAGTCAAATACGACCGGGACAGGGGGCTGGGGAGACCCAGTACTTC. Its protein is CASSQIRPGQGAGETQYF.

This chain's CDR3 is CASRGEGLAGLGAIQYF. CDR3 coding DNA: TGTGCCAGCCGGGGCGAGGGACTAGCGGGACTCGGGGCGATTCAGTACTTC. The rearrangement uses TRBV18 and TRBJ2-4; 13 nucleotides agree with TRBD2. CDR1 and CDR2 from the germline V gene are KGHSH and LQKENI. The CDR3 is 17 residues long. The trim removed 8 bases at V and 10 bases at J, leaving 17 bases unmatched.

V and J are TRBV2 and TRBJ1-3; no clear D gene. The CDR3 is 16 residues long. V was shortened by 6 bases and J by 2 bases, with 17 bases between the two germline ends. Germline V lookup: CDR1 SNHLY, CDR2 FYNNEI. CDR3 DNA sequence: TGTGCCAGCAGGAGGGAGGGATTCGACGCTGGAAACACCATATATTTT. Amino acids: CASRREGFDAGNTIYF.

The V and J genes are TRBV9 and TRBJ2-7, with unresolved D. The ends were cut back, 4 bases at V and 2 bases at J, with 22 bases in the middle. From germline, CDR1 is SGDLS and CDR2 YYNGEE. This CDR3 has 17 amino acids. CDR3 in amino acids: CASSPSSVASSPYEQYF. The CDR3 nucleotides are TGTGCCAGCAGCCCCAGCAGCGTAGCCAGCAGTCCCTACGAGCAGTACTTC.

This chain connects TRBV11-2 to TRBJ2-5; possible D gene TRBD2, 7 bases. Germline V gene sequence: CDR1 SGHAT, CDR2 FQNNGV. Trimming cost V 0 bases and J 4 bases, with 21 bases left between them. The CDR3 extends over 18 amino acids. As DNA, the CDR3 is TGTGCCAGCAGCTTAGATCTCGCTCTGGGAGGGGGTGGAGAGACCCAGTACTTC. Translating it yields CASSLDLALGGGGETQYF.

The chain is built from TRBV6-4 and TRBJ2-1; D gene uncertain. CDR1 is MRHNA, CDR2 SNTAGT, per germline. This CDR3 has 15 residues. With 5 bases removed from V and 0 bases from J, the gap between germline ends came to 11 bases. The DNA of the CDR3 is TGTGCCAGCAGTTCTTCTAGTTACTCCTACAATGAGCAGTTCTTC. This encodes CASSSSSYSYNEQFF.

The chain carries TRBV29-1 and TRBJ2-7; TRBD2 matches 11 bases. The CDR3 spans 13 residues. V lost 6 bases, J lost 4 bases, and 5 bases stayed unmatched. The germline V gene encodes CDR1 SQVTM and CDR2 ANQGSEA. CDR3 residues: CSVSTSGKYEQYF. CDR3 in DNA: TGCAGCGTGTCGACTAGCGGGAAGTACGAGCAGTACTTC.

The chain links TRBV30 to TRBJ2-2, with 8 bases that match TRBD1. CDR3 length: 15 residues. The germline gives CDR1 GTSNPN, CDR2 SVGIG (reference sequence). J lost 3 bases, V lost 4 bases, and 7 bases had no gene match. The CDR3: CAWTLDRDYTGELFF. CDR3 in DNA: TGTGCCTGGACTCTGGACAGGGATTACACCGGGGAGCTGTTTTTT.

The J gene is TRBJ2-3, the V gene TRBV29-1; TRBD2 matches 8 bases. The CDR3 is made up of 14 amino acids. With 8 bases clipped from V and 5 bases from J, the junction kept 12 bases outside the gene matches. Germline loops: CDR1 SQVTM, CDR2 ANQGSEA. CDR3 loop: CSSGGVAGIDTQYF. The CDR3 DNA reads TGCAGCTCGGGCGGGGTAGCGGGAATAGATACGCAGTATTTT.

The CDR3 loop is CASSFRLNTEAFF. CDR3 in DNA: TGTGCCAGCAGCTTCCGATTGAACACTGAAGCTTTCTTT. The chain employs TRBV7-6 and TRBJ1-1; no clear D gene. The germline gives CDR1 SGHVS, CDR2 FNYEAQ. The CDR3 extends over 13 amino acids. V lost 3 bases and J 0 bases, leaving 5 bases between the germline ends.

This chain links TRBV6-1 with TRBJ1-1; no reliable D call. The CDR3 extends over 15 amino acids. Germline V lookup: CDR1 MNHNS, CDR2 SASEGT. Trimming stripped 7 bases from V and 3 bases from J, with 18 bases between. CDR3 nucleotides: TGTGCCAGCACGCTTATCGAATCAAGGTACACTGAAGCTTTCTTT. Translating it yields CASTLIESRYTEAFF.